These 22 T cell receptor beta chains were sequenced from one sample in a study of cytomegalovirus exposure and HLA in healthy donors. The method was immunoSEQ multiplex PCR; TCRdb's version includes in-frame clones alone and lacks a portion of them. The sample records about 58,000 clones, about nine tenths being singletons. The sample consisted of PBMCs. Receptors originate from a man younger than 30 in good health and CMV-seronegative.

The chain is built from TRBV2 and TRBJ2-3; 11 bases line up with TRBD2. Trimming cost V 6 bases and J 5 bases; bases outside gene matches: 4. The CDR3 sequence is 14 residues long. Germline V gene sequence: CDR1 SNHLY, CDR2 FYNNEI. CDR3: CASSPGTSGDTQYF. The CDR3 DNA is TGTGCCAGCAGCCCCGGGACTAGCGGAGATACGCAGTATTTT.

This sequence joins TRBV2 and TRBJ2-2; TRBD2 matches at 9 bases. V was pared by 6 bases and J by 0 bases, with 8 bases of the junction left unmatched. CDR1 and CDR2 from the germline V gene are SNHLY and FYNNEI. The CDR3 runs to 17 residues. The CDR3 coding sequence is TGTGCCAGCAGGGTTTCGGCTAGCGGGGCGAACACCGGGGAGCTGTTTTTT. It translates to CASRVSASGANTGELFF.

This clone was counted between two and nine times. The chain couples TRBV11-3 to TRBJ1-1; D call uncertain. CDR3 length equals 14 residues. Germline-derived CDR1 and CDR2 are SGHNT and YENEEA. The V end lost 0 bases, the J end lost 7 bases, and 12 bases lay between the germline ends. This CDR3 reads CASSLDSHSSEAFF. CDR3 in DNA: TGTGCCAGCAGCTTAGATTCTCACTCGAGTGAAGCTTTCTTT.

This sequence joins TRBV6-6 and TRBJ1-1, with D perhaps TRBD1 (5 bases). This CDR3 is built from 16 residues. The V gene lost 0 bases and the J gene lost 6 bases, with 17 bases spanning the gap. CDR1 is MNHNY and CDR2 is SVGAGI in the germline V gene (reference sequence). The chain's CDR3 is CASSYSILQAGAEAFF. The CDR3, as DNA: TGTGCCAGCAGTTACTCGATTCTACAGGCAGGCGCTGAAGCTTTCTTT.

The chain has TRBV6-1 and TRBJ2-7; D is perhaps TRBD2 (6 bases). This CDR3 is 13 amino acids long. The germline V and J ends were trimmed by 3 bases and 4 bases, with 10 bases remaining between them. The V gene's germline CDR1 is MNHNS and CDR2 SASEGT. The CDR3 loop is CASSDRGGYEQYF. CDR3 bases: TGTGCCAGCAGTGATAGGGGAGGTTACGAGCAGTACTTC.

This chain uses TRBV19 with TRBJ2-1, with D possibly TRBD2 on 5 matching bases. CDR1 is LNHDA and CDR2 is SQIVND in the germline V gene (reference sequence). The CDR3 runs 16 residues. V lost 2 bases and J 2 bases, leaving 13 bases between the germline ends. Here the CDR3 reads CASSIQAVSPYNEQFF. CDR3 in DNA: TGTGCCAGTAGTATACAAGCGGTCTCTCCCTACAATGAGCAGTTCTTC.

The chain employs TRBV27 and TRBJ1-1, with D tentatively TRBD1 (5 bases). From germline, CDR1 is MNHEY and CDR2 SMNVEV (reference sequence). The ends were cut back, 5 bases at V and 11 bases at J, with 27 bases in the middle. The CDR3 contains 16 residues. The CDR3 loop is CASSPVAGRRPIRAFF. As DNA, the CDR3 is TGTGCCAGCAGTCCAGTGGCGGGACGCCGGCCGATTCGGGCTTTCTTT.

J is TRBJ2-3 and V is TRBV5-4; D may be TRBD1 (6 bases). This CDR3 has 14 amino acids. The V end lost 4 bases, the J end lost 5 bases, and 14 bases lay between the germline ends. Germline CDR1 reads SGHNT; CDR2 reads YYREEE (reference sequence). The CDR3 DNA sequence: TGTGCCAGCAGCACAAATTCAGGGGAAGATACGCAGTATTTT. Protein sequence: CASSTNSGEDTQYF.

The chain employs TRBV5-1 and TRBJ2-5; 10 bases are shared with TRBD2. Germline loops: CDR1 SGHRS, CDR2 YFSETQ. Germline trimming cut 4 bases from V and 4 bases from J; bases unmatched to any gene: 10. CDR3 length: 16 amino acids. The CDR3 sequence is CASSAKSTSGTETQYF. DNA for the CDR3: TGCGCCAGCAGCGCGAAAAGCACTAGCGGGACAGAGACCCAGTACTTC.

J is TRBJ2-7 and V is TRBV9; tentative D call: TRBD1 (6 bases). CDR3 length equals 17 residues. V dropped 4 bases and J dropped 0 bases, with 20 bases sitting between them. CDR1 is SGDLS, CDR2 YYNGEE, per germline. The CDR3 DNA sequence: TGTGCCAGCAGCCCTCATGGGGGCAGCGTCGACTCCTACGAGCAGTACTTC. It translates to CASSPHGGSVDSYEQYF.

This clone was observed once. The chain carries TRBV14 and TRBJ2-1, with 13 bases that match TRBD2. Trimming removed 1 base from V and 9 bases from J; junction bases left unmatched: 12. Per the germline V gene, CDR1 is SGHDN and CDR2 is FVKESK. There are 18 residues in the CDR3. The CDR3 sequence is CASSQGLAGGYIESEQFF. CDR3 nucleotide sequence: TGTGCCAGCAGCCAAGGACTAGCGGGAGGTTACATAGAGAGTGAGCAGTTCTTC.

The DNA for the CDR3 is TGCGCCAGCAGTGAAGGACAGCCAGATACGCAGTATTTT. Its protein is CASSEGQPDTQYF. The V call is TRBV10-1, the J call TRBJ2-3; perhaps TRBD1 as D (6 bases). Trimming removed 3 bases from V and 4 bases from J, with 8 bases in between. The CDR3 spans 13 residues. CDR1 WNHNN and CDR2 SYGVQD come from the germline V gene (reference sequence).

In DNA, the CDR3 is TGTGCCAGCAGCTTAGGAGATCGGAGGACTAGGTATACGAATACGCAGTATTTT. This sequence encodes CASSLGDRRTRYTNTQYF. The V gene is TRBV7-8, the J gene TRBJ2-3, with 7 nucleotides matching TRBD2. From germline, CDR1 is SGHVS and CDR2 FQNEAQ. The junction had 17 bases not matched to a gene; V was cut back by 1 base and J by 7 bases. The CDR3 has 18 residues.

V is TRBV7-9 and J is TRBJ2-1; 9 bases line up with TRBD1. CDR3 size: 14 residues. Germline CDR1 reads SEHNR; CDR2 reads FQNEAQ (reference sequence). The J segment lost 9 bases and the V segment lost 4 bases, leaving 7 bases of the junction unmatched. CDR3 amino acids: CASSSRQGVGEQFF. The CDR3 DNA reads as TGTGCCAGCAGCTCGCGACAGGGGGTAGGTGAGCAGTTCTTC.

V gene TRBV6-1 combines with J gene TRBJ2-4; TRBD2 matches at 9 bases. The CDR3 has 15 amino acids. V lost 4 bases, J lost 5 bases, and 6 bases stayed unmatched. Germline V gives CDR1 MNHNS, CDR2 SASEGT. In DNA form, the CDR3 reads TGTGCCAGCAGTGTGGGCGGGAGGGCGGAAAACATTCAGTACTTC. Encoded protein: CASSVGGRAENIQYF.

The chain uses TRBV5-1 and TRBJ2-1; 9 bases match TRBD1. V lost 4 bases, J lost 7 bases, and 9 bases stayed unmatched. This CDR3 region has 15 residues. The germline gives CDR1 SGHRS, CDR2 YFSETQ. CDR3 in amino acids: CASSPPGTGRNEQFF. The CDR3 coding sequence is TGCGCCAGCAGCCCGCCCGGGACAGGGCGGAATGAGCAGTTCTTC.

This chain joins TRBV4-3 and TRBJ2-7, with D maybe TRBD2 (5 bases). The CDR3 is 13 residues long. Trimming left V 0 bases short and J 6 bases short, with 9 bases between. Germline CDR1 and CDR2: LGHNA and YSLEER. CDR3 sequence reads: CASSQDLGSEQYF. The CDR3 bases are TGCGCCAGCAGCCAAGACTTAGGGAGCGAGCAGTACTTC.

The CDR3 nucleotides are TGTGCCAGCAGCGCAGACAGGGTGGGCACTGAAGCTTTCTTT. It is translated as CASSADRVGTEAFF. The rearrangement joins TRBV5-4 to TRBJ1-1; the match to TRBD1 covers 7 bases. Trimming removed 4 bases from V and 4 bases from J; junction bases left unmatched: 7. The CDR3 has 14 residues. Germline V gives CDR1 SGHNT, CDR2 YYREEE (reference sequence).

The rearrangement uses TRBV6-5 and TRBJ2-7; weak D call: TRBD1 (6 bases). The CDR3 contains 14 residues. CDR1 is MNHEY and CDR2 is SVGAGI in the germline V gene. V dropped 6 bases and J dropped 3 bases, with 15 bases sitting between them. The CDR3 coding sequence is TGTGCCAGCAGAGAGAGGGGGTACGGCTACGAGCAGTACTTC. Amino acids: CASRERGYGYEQYF.

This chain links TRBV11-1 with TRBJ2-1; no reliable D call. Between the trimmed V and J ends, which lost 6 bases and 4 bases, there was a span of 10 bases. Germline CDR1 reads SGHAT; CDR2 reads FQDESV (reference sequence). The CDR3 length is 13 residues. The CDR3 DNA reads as TGTGCCAGCAGTTTAACAGTGTACAATGAGCAGTTCTTC. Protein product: CASSLTVYNEQFF.

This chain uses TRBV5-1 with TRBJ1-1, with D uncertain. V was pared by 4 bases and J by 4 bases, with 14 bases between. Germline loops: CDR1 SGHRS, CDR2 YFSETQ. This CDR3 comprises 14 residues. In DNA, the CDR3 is TGCGCCAGCAGCCCCCGCCTTGGGAGCACTGAAGCTTTCTTT. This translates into CASSPRLGSTEAFF.

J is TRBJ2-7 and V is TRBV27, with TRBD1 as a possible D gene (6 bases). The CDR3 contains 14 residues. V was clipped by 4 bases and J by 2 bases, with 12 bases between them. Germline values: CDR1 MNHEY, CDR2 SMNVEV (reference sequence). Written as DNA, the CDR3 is TGTGCCAGCAGTTCGTACAGGGTACCCTACGAGCAGTACTTC. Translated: CASSSYRVPYEQYF.